These 21 T cell receptor beta chains were all obtained from the same sample, sequenced in a study of cytomegalovirus exposure and HLA in healthy donors. The PCR ran on 60 Vbeta and 13 Jbeta primers. Profiling relied on immunoSEQ multiplex PCR, and the TCRdb table lists in-frame clones only, not all of them. The sample has some 150,000 clones, 50% to 75% seen once; the top ten hold approximately 6.6%. The specimen sequenced was PBMCs. Receptors originate from an older woman in good health and CMV-seropositive.

This clone was picked up a small number of times. V usage is TRBV30 and J usage is TRBJ1-4, with D possibly matching TRBD1 (5 bases). The germline V gene has CDR1 GTSNPN and CDR2 SVGIG (reference sequence). Between the trimmed V and J ends, which lost 5 bases and 8 bases, there was a span of 18 bases. The length of the CDR3 is 14 residues. CDR3 protein: CAWGRDGREEKLFF. Written as DNA, the CDR3 is TGTGCCTGGGGACGGGACGGGAGAGAAGAAAAACTGTTTTTT.

The chain uses TRBV7-2 and TRBJ1-2; D unresolved. Germline V gene lookup returns CDR1 SGHTA and CDR2 FQGNSA. V was clipped by 0 bases and J by 2 bases, with 7 bases between them. CDR3 length: 14 residues. Here the CDR3 reads CASSLAGRNYGYTF. The DNA for the CDR3 is TGTGCCAGCAGCTTAGCGGGCAGGAACTATGGCTACACCTTC. Using reference TRBV7-2 and TRBJ1-2 for the parts outside the CDR3, the full variable domain is GAGVSQSPSNKVTEKGKDVELRCDPISGHTALYWYRQSLGQGLEFLIYFQGNSAPDKSGLPSDRFSAERTGGSVSTLTIQRTQQEDSAVYLCASSLAGRNYGYTFGSGTRLTVV.

The V call is TRBV5-1, the J call TRBJ1-3; tentatively, D is TRBD1 (6 bases). Germline CDR1 and CDR2: SGHRS and YFSETQ. The CDR3 loop spans 17 amino acids. The V end lost 2 bases, the J end lost 4 bases, and 19 bases lay between the germline ends. The CDR3 DNA is TGCGCCAGCAGCTTTGAGTCCAGGGGCGCGGAGGGAAACACCATATATTTT. Its protein product is CASSFESRGAEGNTIYF. Full variable domain (outside the CDR3, taken from reference TRBV5-1 and TRBJ1-3): KAGVTQTPRYLIKTRGQQVTLSCSPISGHRSVSWYQQTPGQGLQFLFEYFSETQRNKGNFPGRFSGRQFSNSRSEMNVSTLELGDSALYLCASSFESRGAEGNTIYFGEGSWLTVV.

V and J are TRBV5-1 and TRBJ2-7; D possibly corresponds to TRBD1 (5 bases). The CDR3 spans 11 residues. V was clipped by 8 bases and J by 4 bases, with 10 bases between them. The germline CDR1 and CDR2 sequences are SGHRS and YFSETQ. The CDR3 loop is CASYPGYEQYF. CDR3 DNA: TGCGCCAGTTACCCAGGGTACGAGCAGTACTTC.

This clone has more than one count but fewer than ten. The chain has TRBV19 and TRBJ1-1, with TRBD1 matching over 9 bases. CDR3 size: 13 residues. Germline V gene data show CDR1 as LNHDA and CDR2 as SQIVND (reference sequence). Trimming took 3 bases from V and 11 from J; bases not matched to a gene: 7. Written as DNA, the CDR3 is TGTGCCAGTAGTATCACAGGGGGCCCCCCCGCTTTCTTT. Translating it yields CASSITGGPPAFF.

This clone is a singleton in its sample. The CDR3 sequence: CASSMGTGTGDTEAFF. The CDR3 DNA reads as TGTGCCAGTAGTATGGGAACCGGGACAGGGGACACTGAAGCTTTCTTT. The rearrangement links TRBV19 to TRBJ1-1, with 10 bases that match TRBD1. CDR3 size: 16 residues. Germline CDR1 is LNHDA and CDR2 is SQIVND (reference sequence). Trimming took 3 bases from V and 3 from J; bases not matched to a gene: 7.

The chain recombines TRBV28 with TRBJ2-7; D unresolved. Trimming stripped 6 bases from V and 2 bases from J, with 11 bases between. Germline V gene lookup returns CDR1 MDHEN and CDR2 SYDVKM. This CDR3 contains 13 residues. This CDR3 reads CASRPTEAYEQYF. In DNA form, the CDR3 reads TGTGCCAGCAGACCCACCGAGGCCTACGAGCAGTACTTC.

A single count supports this clone. The chain is built from TRBV28 and TRBJ1-5; 7 positions agree with TRBD1. The J segment lost 3 bases and the V segment lost 6 bases, leaving 5 bases of the junction unmatched. The germline V gene encodes CDR1 MDHEN and CDR2 SYDVKM. The CDR3 has 14 amino acids. This CDR3 reads CASSRGTVNQPQHF. The CDR3 region has the DNA TGTGCCAGCAGCCGAGGGACAGTCAATCAGCCCCAGCATTTT.

The gene calls are TRBV10-3 and TRBJ2-7, with a tentative D call TRBD1 (6 bases). Per the germline V gene, CDR1 is ENHRY and CDR2 is SYGVKD. The length of the CDR3 is 11 residues. V lost 10 bases, J lost 5 bases, and 12 bases lay in between. The CDR3 DNA is TGTGCCACCGGACAGCTCAACGAGCAGTACTTC. Its translation: CATGQLNEQYF.

The V and J genes are TRBV28 and TRBJ1-2, with 8 nucleotides matching TRBD1. In germline, CDR1 is MDHEN, CDR2 SYDVKM. Trimming at V came to 8 bases and at J to 3 bases, leaving 5 bases not matched to a gene. The CDR3 loop spans 13 amino acids. DNA of the CDR3: TGTGCCAGCCAGGACAGGGAAGACTATGGCTACACCTTC. Protein product: CASQDREDYGYTF.

The genes are TRBV6-6 and TRBJ1-4; 10 nucleotides align to TRBD1. CDR1 and CDR2 (germline): MNHNY, SVGAGI (reference sequence). The CDR3 totals 16 residues. The V and J ends lost 4 bases and 4 bases, in that order; junction bases with no gene match: 6. The CDR3 sequence: CASSSQGTGDNEKLFF. CDR3 sequence (DNA): TGTGCCAGCAGTTCCCAGGGGACAGGGGATAATGAAAAACTGTTTTTT.

The rearrangement uses TRBV19 and TRBJ2-3; a weak D match, TRBD1 (5 bases). Per the germline V gene, CDR1 is LNHDA and CDR2 is SQIVND (reference sequence). V was clipped by 7 bases and J by 1 base, with 15 bases between them. This CDR3 spans 15 amino acids. CDR3 nucleotide sequence: TGTGCCAGTAATACAGGAACTCTGCGCACAGATACGCAGTATTTT. Protein product: CASNTGTLRTDTQYF. Together with reference TRBV19 and TRBJ2-3, the CDR3 gives the full variable domain: DGGITQSPKYLFRKEGQNVTLSCEQNLNHDAMYWYRQDPGQGLRLIYYSQIVNDFQKGDIAEGYSVSREKKESFPLTVTSAQKNPTAFYLCASNTGTLRTDTQYFGPGTRLTVL.

CDR3 in DNA: TGTGCCAGCAGCAACAGGGGTACGGATACGCAGTATTTT. Translation gives CASSNRGTDTQYF. The V call is TRBV7-9, the J call TRBJ2-3; TRBD1 matches 7 bases. The germline V gene has CDR1 SEHNR and CDR2 FQNEAQ (reference sequence). The V and J ends lost 5 bases and 6 bases, in that order; junction bases with no gene match: 5. The CDR3 length is 13 residues.

In this sample, this clone turned up once. The rearrangement joins TRBV7-2 to TRBJ2-5; maybe TRBD2 (6 bases). CDR3 length: 14 residues. The germline gives CDR1 SGHTA, CDR2 FQGNSA. Trimming removed 1 base from V and 3 bases from J, with 9 bases in between. The CDR3 coding sequence is TGTGCCAGCAGCTTAGTCTGGGGGGAAGAGACCCAGTACTTC. Encoded protein: CASSLVWGEETQYF.

This chain uses TRBV4-2 with TRBJ2-7, with 16 nucleotides matching TRBD2. Germline-derived CDR1 and CDR2 are LGHNA and YNFKEQ. The V and J ends lost 0 bases and 6 bases, in that order; junction bases with no gene match: 5. The CDR3 runs 17 residues. The CDR3 here is CASSQEGGTSGRGEQYF. Written as DNA, the CDR3 is TGTGCCAGCAGCCAAGAAGGCGGGACTAGCGGGAGGGGCGAGCAGTACTTC.

This chain uses TRBV18 with TRBJ1-1, with 7 positions matching TRBD1. The CDR3 spans 17 residues. The ends lost 6 bases at V and 0 bases at J; junction bases unmatched: 13. Germline values: CDR1 KGHSH, CDR2 LQKENI. CDR3 sequence: CASSLKTTGILNTEAFF. The CDR3 DNA is TGTGCCAGCTCCCTTAAAACGACAGGGATACTGAACACTGAAGCTTTCTTT. The full variable domain, in which reference TRBV18 and TRBJ1-1 provide the parts outside the CDR3, is NAGVMQNPRHLVRRRGQEARLRCSPMKGHSHVYWYRQLPEEGLKFMVYLQKENIIDESGMPKERFSAEFPKEGPSILRIQQVVRGDSAAYFCASSLKTTGILNTEAFFGQGTRLTVV.

This chain links TRBV25-1 with TRBJ2-7; D is perhaps TRBD2 (5 bases). The germline gives CDR1 MGHDK, CDR2 SYGVNS. CDR3 length: 15 residues. Trimming took 4 bases from V and 6 from J, leaving 19 bases between them. The DNA for the CDR3 is TGTGCCAGCAGTGCGGCGGGTTTAAGGAGCGGCGAGCAGTACTTC. Its protein is CASSAAGLRSGEQYF.

The chain joins TRBV27 to TRBJ1-1; 11 bases agree with TRBD1. The CDR3 consists of 15 residues. Germline V lookup: CDR1 MNHEY, CDR2 SMNVEV (reference sequence). Unmatched junction bases numbered 8, after V lost 5 bases and J lost 6 bases. CDR3 coding DNA: TGTGCCAGCAGTCAGAGGGACAGGGGGGTCCCTGAAGCTTTCTTT. As protein: CASSQRDRGVPEAFF.

The V gene is TRBV6-5, the J gene TRBJ1-6; D is unresolved. The CDR3 is 15 residues long. Per germline, CDR1 MNHEY and CDR2 SVGAGI. Trimming shortened V by 0 bases and J by 7 bases, and 10 bases separated the two germline ends. CDR3 nucleotides: TGTGCCAGCAGTTACTCCATAGTACGGAATTCACCCCTCCACTTT. Its translation is CASSYSIVRNSPLHF.

This chain joins TRBV7-3 and TRBJ2-2; 7 nucleotides match TRBD1. Losses at the gene ends were 5 bases for V and 0 bases for J; bases not matched to a gene: 3. In germline, CDR1 is SGHTA, CDR2 FQGTGA. CDR3 length: 15 residues. CDR3: CASSPGTANTGELFF. The CDR3 coding sequence is TGTGCCAGCAGCCCCGGGACAGCGAACACCGGGGAGCTGTTTTTT.

V is TRBV28 and J is TRBJ2-7, with 7 bases lining up with TRBD1. Germline V gene lookup returns CDR1 MDHEN and CDR2 SYDVKM. Unmatched junction bases numbered 11, after V lost 2 bases and J lost 4 bases. The CDR3 consists of 16 residues. The CDR3 region has the DNA TGTGCCAGCAGTTTAGAGGGTCGGGACAGAGCGTACGAGCAGTACTTC. This codes for CASSLEGRDRAYEQYF.